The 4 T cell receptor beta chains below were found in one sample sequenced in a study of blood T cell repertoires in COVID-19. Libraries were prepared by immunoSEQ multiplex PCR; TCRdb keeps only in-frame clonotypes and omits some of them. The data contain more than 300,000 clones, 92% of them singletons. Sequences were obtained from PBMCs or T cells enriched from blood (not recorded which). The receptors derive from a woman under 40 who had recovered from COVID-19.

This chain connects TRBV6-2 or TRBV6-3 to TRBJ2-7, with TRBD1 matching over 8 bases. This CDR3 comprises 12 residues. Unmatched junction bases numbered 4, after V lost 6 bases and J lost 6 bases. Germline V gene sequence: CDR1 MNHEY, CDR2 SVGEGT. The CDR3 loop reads CASRYDRGEQYF. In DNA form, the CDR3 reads TGTGCCAGCAGATACGACAGGGGCGAGCAGTACTTC.

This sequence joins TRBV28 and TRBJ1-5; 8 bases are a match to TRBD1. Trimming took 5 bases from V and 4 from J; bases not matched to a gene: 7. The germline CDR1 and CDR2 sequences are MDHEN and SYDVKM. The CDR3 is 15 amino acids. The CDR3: CASSTTGGGNQPQHF. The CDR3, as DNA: TGTGCCAGCAGTACAACAGGGGGGGGGAATCAGCCCCAGCATTTT.

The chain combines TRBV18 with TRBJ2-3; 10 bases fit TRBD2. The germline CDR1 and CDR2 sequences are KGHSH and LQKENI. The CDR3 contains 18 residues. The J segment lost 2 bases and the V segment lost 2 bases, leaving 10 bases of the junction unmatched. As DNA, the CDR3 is TGTGCCAGCTCACCATCAGGACTAGCGGTTCGTAACACAGATACGCAGTATTTT. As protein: CASSPSGLAVRNTDTQYF.

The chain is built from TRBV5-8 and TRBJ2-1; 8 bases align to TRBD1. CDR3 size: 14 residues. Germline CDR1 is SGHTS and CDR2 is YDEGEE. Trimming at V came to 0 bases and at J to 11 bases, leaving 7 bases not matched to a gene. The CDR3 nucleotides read TGTGCCAGCAGCTTGGCCGGACAGGGACCGCAGCAGTTCTTC. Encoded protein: CASSLAGQGPQQFF.